This TCR beta chain was identified during a study of blood T cell repertoires in COVID-19. The CDR3 loop spans 16 amino acids. V shed 4 bases and J 0 bases; nucleotides not matched to a gene: 5. Looked up from germline, CDR1 is MNHNS and CDR2 is SASEGT. In the original processing: Reference gene primer amplification in the assay estimated nucleated cell counts. TCRdb's copy holds only in-frame clones and misses some; the assay was immunoSEQ multiplex PCR. The DNA was the basis for D and trimming; V, J and clone size are from that table. Here the sample spans 68,000 or so clones, roughly 84% being singletons.

This clonotype was sampled from a man aged 50-59 years with acute or convalescent COVID-19. The rearrangement links TRBV6-1 to TRBJ1-5; 8 bases are a match to TRBD1. The sequencing sample was made of peripheral blood. The CDR3 sequence: CASSGTGSNSNQPQHF. DNA of the CDR3: TGTGCCAGCAGTGGGACAGGGAGTAATAGCAATCAGCCCCAGCATTTT.